The present T cell receptor beta chain was sequenced within a study of blood T cell repertoires in COVID-19. Turning to the study itself: Samples came from the United States, Italy and Spain, spanning acute and convalescent COVID-19. T cells, B-cell-depleted T cells, or PBMCs provided the cDNA or gDNA that served as material.

Authors' methods: Estimated nucleated cell counts came from reference gene primer amplification. TCRdb's copy holds only in-frame clones and misses some; the assay was immunoSEQ multiplex PCR. D and trimming come from the DNA, and the V and J calls and clone size come from that table. Altogether 45,000 or so clones are present, around 80% being singletons, with the ten largest covering roughly 13%. The CDR3 loop spans 14 amino acids. CDR1 is LNHDA, CDR2 SQIVND, per germline (reference sequence). The V and J ends lost 2 bases and 4 bases respectively, with 11 bases between them. This TCR derives from a human donor in a cohort sampled during active COVID-19. The gene calls are TRBV19 and TRBJ1-2; no definite D call. Source material: peripheral blood. In nucleotides, the CDR3 is TGTGCCAGTAGTATATATGACACCTCCTATGGCTACACCTTC. Its protein is CASSIYDTSYGYTF.